The present TCR beta chain was sequenced within a study of OX40 agonist ivuxolimab in advanced cancers. Looking at the study overall: Ivuxolimab, which patients received intravenously every 2 weeks, was dosed at 0.01 to 10 mg/kg. General study points: Also showing low normalized T-cell clonal expansion were some of the nonresponders.

Assay used: immunoSEQ multiplex PCR; TCRdb lists only in-frame clones, some missing. The sample shows more than 100,000 clones, over 85% of them seen only once. This CDR3 has 15 amino acids. Trimming took 3 bases from V and 4 from J, leaving 16 bases between them. Germline loops: CDR1 MDHEN, CDR2 SYDVKM. Of note for this clone: Its antigen is as yet unknown.

No patient had autoimmune disease or received systemic immunosuppression. The sample consisted of CD4+ or CD8+ T cells sorted from blood, taken in a trial of the OX40 agonist ivuxolimab. The TCR was taken from an adult with an advanced solid tumor such as melanoma, head and neck, liver or kidney cancer. The genes are TRBV28 and TRBJ2-7; D is perhaps TRBD2 (5 bases). The CDR3 DNA reads as TGTGCCAGCAGTTTGAGGGTCCCCCTGGGATACGAGCAGTACTTC. Its translation is CASSLRVPLGYEQYF.